This TCR beta chain was identified during a study of T cell responses to AZD1222 COVID-19 vaccine. Findings and caveats of the study: Regions left unmutated in variants are reportedly the target of nearly half of spike-specific TCRs.

Profiling relied on immunoSEQ multiplex PCR, and the TCRdb table lists in-frame clones only, not all of them. This sample yields roughly 140,000 clones, of which around nine tenths are seen a single time; around 2.9% belongs to the top ten. Timing groups of about 4 and about 12 weeks for second doses were pooled. About this clone: The antigen is unknown.

Per germline, CDR1 SQVTM and CDR2 ANQGSEA. The V and J ends lost 6 bases and 2 bases, in that order; junction bases with no gene match: 4. This CDR3 region has 14 residues. The sequence was obtained from an adult who received the AZD1222 COVID-19 vaccine. The source material was peripheral blood, sampled 28 days after the second AZD1222 dose. V and J are TRBV29-1 and TRBJ2-7, with 13 positions matching TRBD2. CDR3 region: CSVGGTSGTYEQYF. The CDR3 nucleotides are TGCAGCGTAGGAGGGACTAGCGGGACCTACGAGCAGTACTTC.